These 12 T cell receptor beta chains originate from one sample sequenced in a study of human T cells and chemical hapten exposure. Time point denoted: patch test 2, 6 weeks after DPC sensitization. Regarding treatment: therapeutic diphenylcyclopropenone sensitization with weekly scalp DPC. TCRdb redid the calling of the RACE reads with MiXCR, one entry per CDR3 protein. The table includes about 82,000 distinct CDR3 sequences, more than 9% detected once. This specimen was whole blood, taken in connection with sensitization to the hapten diphenylcyclopropenone (DPC). The receptor set was obtained from a woman between 50 and 59 years old with alopecia areata. Some clones in this sample may be carry-over from other donors' samples.

This clonotype has more than one count but fewer than ten. The chain couples TRBV10-3 to TRBJ2-7; 11 bases are shared with TRBD2. Germline V gene sequence: CDR1 ENHRY, CDR2 SYGVKD. This CDR3 contains 14 residues. The junction had 0 bases not matched to a gene; V was cut back by 2 bases and J by 3 bases. The CDR3 DNA is TGTGCCATCAGTGAGACTAGCGGGAGCTACGAGCAGTACTTC. Translated, it gives CAISETSGSYEQYF.

This clonotype was counted between two and nine times. V usage is TRBV5-6 and J usage is TRBJ2-3; TRBD1 matches 9 bases. The CDR3 is 16 residues long. Germline-derived CDR1 and CDR2 are SGHDT and YYEEEE. The junction had 8 bases not matched to a gene; V was cut back by 0 bases and J by 6 bases. The CDR3 DNA sequence: TGTGCCAGCAGCTTGGTTGGGACAGGGCTACGGGATACGCAGTATTTT. Encoded protein: CASSLVGTGLRDTQYF.

This clonotype was detected only a few times. The J gene is TRBJ2-7, the V gene TRBV15, with 11 nucleotides matching TRBD1. V lost 3 bases, J lost 3 bases, and 4 bases stayed unmatched. The CDR3 totals 15 residues. CDR1 is LNHNV and CDR2 is YYDKDF in the germline V gene (reference sequence). Written as DNA, the CDR3 is TGTGCCACCAGCAGGAGGGACAGGGGGATCTACGAGCAGTACTTC. Translation gives CATSRRDRGIYEQYF.

V and J are TRBV12-3 or TRBV12-4 and TRBJ1-1, with 9 bases matching TRBD1. This CDR3 comprises 14 residues. The ends lost 5 bases at V and 4 bases at J; junction bases unmatched: 5. As DNA, the CDR3 is TGTGCCAGCAGTACACAGGGGGCCAGCACTGAAGCTTTCTTT. Protein sequence: CASSTQGASTEAFF.

This clonotype was seen ten or more times. The chain recombines TRBV28 with TRBJ2-7; tentatively, D is TRBD2 (5 bases). V was trimmed by 5 bases and J by 4 bases, leaving 15 bases between them. The CDR3 runs to 14 residues. Germline CDR1 reads MDHEN; CDR2 reads SYDVKM. The CDR3 DNA sequence: TGTGCCAGCAGTCGAGCGTTCTGGGAGTACGAGCAGTACTTC. Translating gives CASSRAFWEYEQYF. Using reference TRBV28 and TRBJ2-7 for the parts outside the CDR3, the full variable domain is DVKVTQSSRYLVKRTGEKVFLECVQDMDHENMFWYRQDPGLGLRLIYFSYDVKMKEKGDIPEGYSVSREKKERFSLILESASTNQTSMYLCASSRAFWEYEQYFGPGTRLTVT.

As regards this clonotype: A much larger clone lies one base from this, so it may be a read error. This chain links TRBV7-2 with TRBJ2-5, with 11 positions matching TRBD2. This CDR3 region has 15 residues. Trimming cost V 6 bases and J 4 bases; bases outside gene matches: 7. Germline lookup yields CDR1 SGHTA and CDR2 FQGNSA. The CDR3 DNA reads TGTGCCAGCAGGTCGACTAGCGGGAATTCAGAGACCCAGTACTTC. Translating it yields CASRSTSGNSETQYF.

The rearrangement joins TRBV7-9 to TRBJ2-2; TRBD1 might be the D (6 bases). CDR1 is SEHNR, CDR2 FQNEAQ, per germline (reference sequence). V was trimmed by 4 bases and J by 1 base, leaving 13 bases between them. This CDR3 is built from 16 residues. In DNA form, the CDR3 reads TGTGCCAGCAGCTCCCGGGACAACCAGAACACCGGGGAGCTGTTTTTT. As protein: CASSSRDNQNTGELFF.

This clonotype has ten or more counts. The rearrangement links TRBV2 to TRBJ2-7; D is unresolved. Trimming pared 5 bases from V and 3 bases from J, leaving 14 bases between. From germline, CDR1 is SNHLY and CDR2 FYNNEI. This CDR3 contains 14 residues. For the CDR3, the DNA is TGTGCCAGCAGTTTGGCCGGGCCTCACTACGAGCAGTACTTC. Translating gives CASSLAGPHYEQYF.

Ten or more counts support this clonotype. The rearrangement links TRBV4-3 to TRBJ2-2, with D perhaps TRBD1 (6 bases). The germline V gene encodes CDR1 LGHNA and CDR2 YSLEER. Deletions cut 7 bases from V and 0 bases from J, with 15 bases between. The CDR3 spans 16 residues. CDR3 sequence: CASTHGQSSNTGELFF. Written as DNA, the CDR3 is TGCGCCAGCACCCATGGACAGTCATCGAACACCGGGGAGCTGTTTTTT.

This clonotype was counted at least ten times. The junction departs from the called germline gene at one end, perhaps through a read error. The chain employs TRBV20-1 and TRBJ1-6; a weak D match, TRBD1 (5 bases). The germline gives CDR1 DFQATT, CDR2 SNEGSKA (reference sequence). CDR3 size: 16 residues. The CDR3 region has the DNA TGCAGTGCTAGAGGGCTCAGGGAATCGGATAACTCACCCCTCCACTTT. It translates to CSARGLRESDNSPLHF.

The chain joins TRBV28 to TRBJ1-2, with 7 nucleotides matching TRBD1. V was pared by 6 bases and J by 4 bases, with 5 bases of the junction left unmatched. The CDR3 length is 13 residues. Germline V gene data show CDR1 as MDHEN and CDR2 as SYDVKM. CDR3 bases: TGTGCCAGCAGCCGACAGGGTCTCTATGGCTACACCTTC. Translation: CASSRQGLYGYTF.

This rearrangement joins TRBV14 to TRBJ2-7; no clear D gene. The CDR3 contains 18 residues. Trimming stripped 3 bases from V and 0 bases from J, with 21 bases between. Germline CDR1 reads SGHDN; CDR2 reads FVKESK. CDR3 bases: TGTGCCAGCAGCCAGGCACTTTCCGGGCCCGGGCACTCCTACGAGCAGTACTTC. It is translated as CASSQALSGPGHSYEQYF.